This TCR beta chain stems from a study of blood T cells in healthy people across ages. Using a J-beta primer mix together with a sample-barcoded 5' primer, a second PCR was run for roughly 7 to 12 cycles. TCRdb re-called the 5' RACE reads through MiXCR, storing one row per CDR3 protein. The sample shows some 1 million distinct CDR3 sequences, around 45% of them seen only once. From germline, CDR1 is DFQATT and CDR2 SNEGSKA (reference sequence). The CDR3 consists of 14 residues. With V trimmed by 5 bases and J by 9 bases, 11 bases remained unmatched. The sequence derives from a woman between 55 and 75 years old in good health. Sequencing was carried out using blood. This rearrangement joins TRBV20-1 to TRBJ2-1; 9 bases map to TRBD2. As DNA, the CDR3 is TGCAGTGCTCCGGCCGGGACTAGCTTCAGTGAGCAGTTCTTC. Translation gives CSAPAGTSFSEQFF.